These 27 T cell receptor beta chains originate from one sample sequenced in a study of cytomegalovirus exposure and HLA in healthy donors. Primers included in the PCR were 60 Vbeta and 13 Jbeta primers. Assay: immunoSEQ multiplex PCR; the TCRdb copy retains only in-frame clones and omits some. This table has approximately 130,000 clones, 82% appearing once. What was sequenced was PBMCs. The receptors originated from a boy between 10 and 17 years old in good health and CMV-seronegative.

The gene calls are TRBV4-2 and TRBJ2-1; TRBD2 matches at 8 bases. CDR3 length equals 15 residues. Germline V lookup: CDR1 LGHNA, CDR2 YNFKEQ. With V trimmed by 5 bases and J by 7 bases, 10 bases remained unmatched. CDR3 in DNA: TGTGCCAGCAGCTACCTCGGACGGGAGGGGAATGAGCAGTTCTTC. Amino acids: CASSYLGREGNEQFF.

The chain carries TRBV6-4 and TRBJ2-1, with 7 bases identical to TRBD1. The J segment lost 14 bases and the V segment lost 2 bases, leaving 3 bases of the junction unmatched. This CDR3 is 11 amino acids long. Germline CDR1 reads MRHNA; CDR2 reads SNTAGT. CDR3 DNA sequence: TGTGCCAGCAGTGACGGGCAGGGGGAGTTCTTC. This translates into CASSDGQGEFF.

The table lists this clone with a count of one. The gene calls are TRBV18 and TRBJ2-7; 7 nucleotides agree with TRBD1. With V trimmed by 6 bases and J by 1 base, 9 bases remained unmatched. This CDR3 is built from 15 residues. Per the germline V gene, CDR1 is KGHSH and CDR2 is LQKENI. The CDR3 loop is CASSRPGQRSYEQYF. CDR3 in DNA: TGTGCCAGCTCGCGACCGGGACAGAGATCCTACGAGCAGTACTTC.

The V call is TRBV7-9, the J call TRBJ2-7; the match to TRBD2 covers 7 bases. CDR1 SEHNR and CDR2 FQNEAQ come from the germline V gene (reference sequence). With V trimmed by 3 bases and J by 3 bases, 5 bases remained unmatched. The CDR3 covers 14 residues. As DNA, the CDR3 is TGTGCCAGCAGCTTTCAAGCGGGGAGCTACGAGCAGTACTTC. It codes for CASSFQAGSYEQYF.

This chain links TRBV2 with TRBJ2-2; a possible D gene is TRBD1 (5 bases). V shed 6 bases and J shed 15 bases, with 20 bases lying between them. The CDR3 totals 13 residues. Germline CDR1 reads SNHLY; CDR2 reads FYNNEI. The CDR3 region has the DNA TGTGCCAGCAGCCTGGGGTTGGGCGGCAGGGTGTTTTTT. Its translation: CASSLGLGGRVFF.

This rearrangement joins TRBV5-1 to TRBJ2-3; 15 bases match TRBD2. V gave up 3 bases and J gave up 8 bases; unmatched junction bases: 10. CDR3 length equals 17 residues. The germline gives CDR1 SGHRS, CDR2 YFSETQ. CDR3 nucleotides: TGCGCCAGCAGCTACGGTGGACTAGCGGGAGGGGCAGGTACGCAGTATTTT. Protein: CASSYGGLAGGAGTQYF. The complete variable domain, with remaining parts taken from reference TRBV5-1 and TRBJ2-3, reads KAGVTQTPRYLIKTRGQQVTLSCSPISGHRSVSWYQQTPGQGLQFLFEYFSETQRNKGNFPGRFSGRQFSNSRSEMNVSTLELGDSALYLCASSYGGLAGGAGTQYFGPGTRLTVL.

The chain uses TRBV2 and TRBJ2-7; TRBD1 agrees at 7 bases. The V and J ends lost 8 bases and 2 bases, in that order; junction bases with no gene match: 6. Germline V gene lookup returns CDR1 SNHLY and CDR2 FYNNEI. CDR3 size: 13 residues. The CDR3 nucleotides read TGTGCCAGCGACCGGGACAGAACCTACGAGCAGTACTTC. Its translation: CASDRDRTYEQYF.

V is TRBV5-1 and J is TRBJ2-1; D perhaps matches TRBD1 (5 bases). Germline CDR1 is SGHRS and CDR2 is YFSETQ. The V and J ends lost 1 base and 8 bases respectively, with 16 bases between them. The CDR3 is 15 amino acids. The CDR3 DNA sequence: TGCGCCAGCAGCTTGAGACAGTTGGCTTTCGATGAGCAGTTCTTC. Its translation is CASSLRQLAFDEQFF.

The CDR3 is CASRVRFAETQYF. The CDR3, as DNA: TGTGCCAGCCGAGTCCGGTTTGCGGAGACCCAGTACTTC. The chain links TRBV11-1 to TRBJ2-5; no clear D. This CDR3 has 13 residues. Trimming stripped 8 bases from V and 5 bases from J, with 15 bases between. Germline loops: CDR1 SGHAT, CDR2 FQDESV (reference sequence).

The DNA for the CDR3 is TGTGCCAGCAGCCCCGGGACTAGCGCCATACAAGAGACCCAGTACTTC. Translating gives CASSPGTSAIQETQYF. The chain uses TRBV6-6 and TRBJ2-5; 10 nucleotides match TRBD2. Trimming took 6 bases from V and 2 from J; bases not matched to a gene: 9. There are 16 residues in the CDR3. Germline lookup yields CDR1 MNHNY and CDR2 SVGAGI (reference sequence).

The chain uses TRBV6-5 and TRBJ2-2; 8 bases map to TRBD1. Per the germline V gene, CDR1 is MNHEY and CDR2 is SVGAGI. After removal of 4 bases from V and 5 bases from J, the junction contained 9 bases not matched to a gene. The CDR3 is 16 residues long. In nucleotides, the CDR3 is TGTGCCAGCAGTTTACTACCGGGACAGGTTACCGGGGAGCTGTTTTTT. It specifies CASSLLPGQVTGELFF.

V usage is TRBV27 and J usage is TRBJ2-1; D possibly corresponds to TRBD2 (5 bases). CDR3 length equals 14 residues. Germline V gene data show CDR1 as MNHEY and CDR2 as SMNVEV (reference sequence). Deletions cut 3 bases from V and 5 bases from J, with 11 bases between. For the CDR3, the DNA is TGTGCCAGCAGTTTGAGTAGCGTACACAATGAGCAGTTCTTC. It is translated as CASSLSSVHNEQFF.

V gene TRBV27 combines with J gene TRBJ2-7, with a tentative D call TRBD2 (5 bases). The CDR3 is made up of 16 amino acids. Trimming stripped 0 bases from V and 7 bases from J, with 19 bases between. Germline lookup yields CDR1 MNHEY and CDR2 SMNVEV (reference sequence). The CDR3 DNA reads TGTGCCAGCAGTTTATCGGGCGGGCTCCCGAGTAGGGAGCAGTACTTC. Translated, it gives CASSLSGGLPSREQYF.

V is TRBV30 and J is TRBJ2-3; 8 positions match TRBD2. CDR3 size: 16 residues. CDR1 GTSNPN and CDR2 SVGIG come from the germline V gene (reference sequence). V gave up 4 bases and J gave up 1 base; unmatched junction bases: 10. CDR3 sequence reads: CAWTGREGGGTDTQYF. DNA of the CDR3: TGTGCCTGGACGGGTCGGGAGGGCGGGGGCACAGATACGCAGTATTTT.

This rearrangement joins TRBV27 to TRBJ2-7, with a weak D call TRBD1 (6 bases). V was shortened by 6 bases and J by 7 bases, with 22 bases between the two germline ends. Germline lookup yields CDR1 MNHEY and CDR2 SMNVEV (reference sequence). There are 15 residues in the CDR3. The CDR3 loop reads CASSIMGPPQGEQYF. CDR3 sequence (DNA): TGTGCCAGCAGCATTATGGGACCCCCCCAGGGGGAGCAGTACTTC.

The sample holds a few counts of this clone. CDR3 loop: CASSPREGRINEKLFF. The CDR3 DNA reads TGTGCCAGCAGCCCGAGGGAGGGGCGGATTAATGAAAAACTGTTTTTT. V and J are TRBV7-9 and TRBJ1-4; TRBD1 might be the D (5 bases). This CDR3 is 16 amino acids long. The germline gives CDR1 SEHNR, CDR2 FQNEAQ (reference sequence). Trimming cost V 5 bases and J 4 bases, with 17 bases left between them. The full variable domain, with the rest looked up from reference TRBV7-9 and TRBJ1-4, is DTGVSQNPRHKITKRGQNVTFRCDPISEHNRLYWYRQTLGQGPEFLTYFQNEAQLEKSRLLSDRFSAERPKGSFSTLEIQRTEQGDSAMYLCASSPREGRINEKLFFGSGTQLSVL.

The rearrangement links TRBV6-5 to TRBJ1-1; D not certain. This CDR3 spans 14 amino acids. Trimming stripped 2 bases from V and 2 bases from J, with 9 bases between. CDR1 and CDR2 from the germline V gene are MNHEY and SVGAGI. CDR3 nucleotide sequence: TGTGCCAGCAGTTACCCCGGGATAAACACTGAAGCTTTCTTT. It specifies CASSYPGINTEAFF.

CDR3 residues: CSVEGTRQGKMQFF. The CDR3 bases are TGCAGCGTTGAAGGAACCAGACAGGGTAAGATGCAGTTCTTC. The chain uses TRBV29-1 and TRBJ2-1; 7 bases are a match to TRBD1. Trimming took 1 base from V and 12 from J; bases not matched to a gene: 12. The CDR3 covers 14 residues. Germline lookup yields CDR1 SQVTM and CDR2 ANQGSEA.

The chain employs TRBV11-2 and TRBJ1-4; 8 bases are shared with TRBD1. The CDR3 sequence is 16 residues long. The germline V gene has CDR1 SGHAT and CDR2 FQNNGV. The junction had 5 bases not matched to a gene; V was cut back by 5 bases and J by 0 bases. CDR3 nucleotide sequence: TGTGCCAGCAGCAAAGGACAGGGTTCAACTAATGAAAAACTGTTTTTT. Encoded protein: CASSKGQGSTNEKLFF.

This clone was observed a single time. V usage is TRBV4-2 and J usage is TRBJ2-2; weak D call: TRBD1 (6 bases). Per the germline V gene, CDR1 is LGHNA and CDR2 is YNFKEQ. Between the trimmed V and J ends, which lost 6 bases and 2 bases, there was a span of 13 bases. CDR3 length: 15 amino acids. CDR3 protein: CASSHRVFNTGELFF. The CDR3 DNA is TGTGCCAGCAGTCACAGGGTTTTCAACACCGGGGAGCTGTTTTTT.

The table lists this clone with a few counts. The DNA of the CDR3 is TGTGCCAGCAGTTTCCTGACTAGCGGGAAGAACAATGAGCAGTTCTTC. It encodes CASSFLTSGKNNEQFF. This chain links TRBV27 with TRBJ2-1, with 11 bases aligning to TRBD2. Germline values: CDR1 MNHEY, CDR2 SMNVEV (reference sequence). The CDR3 spans 16 residues. V gave up 3 bases and J gave up 5 bases; unmatched junction bases: 6.

This clone has more than one count but fewer than ten. The chain couples TRBV7-9 to TRBJ1-1; D is unclear. The V gene's germline CDR1 is SEHNR and CDR2 FQNEAQ (reference sequence). CDR3 length: 14 residues. Trimming took off 5 bases at V and 1 base at J, with 11 bases between the two ends. This CDR3 reads CASSERASNTEAFF. CDR3 coding DNA: TGTGCCAGCAGCGAGAGAGCTTCGAACACTGAAGCTTTCTTT.

V gene TRBV27 combines with J gene TRBJ1-5; 8 bases agree with TRBD1. The CDR3 sequence is 13 residues long. The V and J ends lost 6 bases and 6 bases, in that order; junction bases with no gene match: 4. CDR1 MNHEY and CDR2 SMNVEV come from the germline V gene (reference sequence). The CDR3 DNA sequence: TGTGCCAGCAGCCGACAGGGGTCTCAGCCCCAGCATTTT. It specifies CASSRQGSQPQHF.

This chain links TRBV2 with TRBJ1-2, with TRBD1 matching over 8 bases. V lost 7 bases and J lost 1; bases outside the gene matches: 5. The CDR3 loop spans 14 amino acids. CDR1 is SNHLY, CDR2 FYNNEI, per germline. The CDR3 DNA sequence: TGTGCCAGCACTCTCGACAGGGGTAACTATGGCTACACCTTC. Translation: CASTLDRGNYGYTF.

This clone appeared once. The chain joins TRBV7-2 to TRBJ2-1, with 7 bases that match TRBD2. The CDR3 is made up of 15 amino acids. Germline loops: CDR1 SGHTA, CDR2 FQGNSA. Trimming removed 5 bases from V and 10 bases from J; junction bases left unmatched: 14. This chain's CDR3 is CASSTRQREREEQFF. The CDR3 DNA sequence: TGTGCCAGCAGCACGAGGCAGCGGGAAAGAGAAGAGCAGTTCTTC. Full variable domain (remainder filled in from reference TRBV7-2 and TRBJ2-1): GAGVSQSPSNKVTEKGKDVELRCDPISGHTALYWYRQSLGQGLEFLIYFQGNSAPDKSGLPSDRFSAERTGGSVSTLTIQRTQQEDSAVYLCASSTRQREREEQFFGPGTRLTVL.

In this sample, this clone turned up a few times. This chain uses TRBV27 with TRBJ1-3; 10 positions agree with TRBD1. Unmatched junction bases numbered 4, after V lost 3 bases and J lost 2 bases. The CDR3 spans 16 residues. The germline CDR1 and CDR2 sequences are MNHEY and SMNVEV (reference sequence). The CDR3 coding sequence is TGTGCCAGCAGTTTCCGTGGGACAGGGGCTGGAAACACCATATATTTT. Translated: CASSFRGTGAGNTIYF.

This clone was picked up one time. The V gene is TRBV4-1, the J gene TRBJ2-7, with 12 positions matching TRBD2. Trimming removed 4 bases from V and 0 bases from J; junction bases left unmatched: 4. This CDR3 has 16 residues. Germline V gene sequence: CDR1 MGHRA, CDR2 YSYEKL. The CDR3: CASSPQTSGSSYEQYF. The CDR3 DNA reads TGCGCCAGCAGCCCCCAGACTAGCGGGAGCTCCTACGAGCAGTACTTC.